This T cell receptor beta chain was documented in a study of T-cell memory formation after mild COVID-19. CDR1 MGHRA and CDR2 YSYEKL come from the germline V gene. CDR3 size: 13 residues. V was clipped by 2 bases and J by 4 bases, with 5 bases between them. From the 5' RACE reads, TCRdb called clonotypes with MiXCR, one entry per CDR3 protein. Of about 150,000 distinct CDR3 sequences listed, more than 12% are singletons. This clonotype was observed a handful of times. This TCR derives from an adult woman who had mild COVID-19 (a few samples of this study predate the infection). Cell type and time point are not known. The V call is TRBV4-1, the J call TRBJ2-2; D not resolved. Sequencing was carried out using PBMCs or a T cell subset sorted from them (not recorded which). CDR3 loop: CASSQSATGELFF. In DNA form, the CDR3 reads TGCGCCAGCAGCCAATCGGCCACCGGGGAGCTGTTTTTT.